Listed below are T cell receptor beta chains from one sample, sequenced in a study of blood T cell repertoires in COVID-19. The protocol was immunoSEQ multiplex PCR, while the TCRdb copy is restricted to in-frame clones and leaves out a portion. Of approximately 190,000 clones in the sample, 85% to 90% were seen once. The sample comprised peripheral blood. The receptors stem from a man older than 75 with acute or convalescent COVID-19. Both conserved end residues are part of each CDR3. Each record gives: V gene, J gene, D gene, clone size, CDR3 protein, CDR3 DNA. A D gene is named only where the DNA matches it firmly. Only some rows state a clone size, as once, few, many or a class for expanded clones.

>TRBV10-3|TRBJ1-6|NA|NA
CAISESQGSYNSPLHF
TGTGCCATCAGTGAGTCCCAGGGATCCTATAATTCACCCCTCCACTTT
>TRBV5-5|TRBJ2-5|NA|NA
CASSATVQETQYF
TGTGCCAGCAGCGCGACAGTACAAGAGACCCAGTACTTC
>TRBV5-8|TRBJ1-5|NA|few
CASSATTGHQPQHF
TGTGCCAGCAGCGCGACGACAGGACATCAGCCCCAGCATTTT
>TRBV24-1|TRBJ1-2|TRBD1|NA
CATSEETGDYGYTF
TGTGCCACCAGTGAAGAGACAGGGGACTATGGCTACACCTTC
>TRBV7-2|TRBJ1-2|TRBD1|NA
CASSSSRTGAGTYGYTF
TGTGCCAGCAGCTCATCCCGGACAGGGGCCGGTACCTATGGCTACACCTTC
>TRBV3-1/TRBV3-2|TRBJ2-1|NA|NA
CASSQAGEQFF
TGTGCCAGCAGCCAAGCGGGTGAGCAGTTCTTC
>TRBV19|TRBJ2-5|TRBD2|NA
CASSIAGTRKETQYF
TGTGCCAGTAGTATAGCCGGGACTAGAAAAGAGACCCAGTACTTC
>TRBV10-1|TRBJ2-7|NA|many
CASSEPGYEQYF
TGCGCCAGCAGTGAACCAGGGTACGAGCAGTACTTC
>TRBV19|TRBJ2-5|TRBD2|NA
CASSIGLAGGQETQYF
TGTGCCAGTAGTATTGGCCTAGCGGGAGGGCAAGAGACCCAGTACTTC
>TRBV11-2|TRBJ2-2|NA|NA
CASSLYELNTGELFF
TGTGCCAGCAGCTTATATGAGTTAAACACCGGGGAGCTGTTTTTT
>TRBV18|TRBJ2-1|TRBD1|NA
CASSSVVSGGNNEQFF
TGTGCCAGCTCATCCGTCGTCTCAGGGGGTAACAATGAGCAGTTCTTC
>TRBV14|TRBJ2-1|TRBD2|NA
CASSQGRTSGGKDEQFF
TGTGCCAGCAGCCAAGGTCGGACTAGCGGGGGCAAGGATGAGCAGTTCTTC
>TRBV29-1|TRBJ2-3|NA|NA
CSVERWAGADTQYF
TGCAGCGTTGAGCGCTGGGCAGGGGCCGATACGCAGTATTTT
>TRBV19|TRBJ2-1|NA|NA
CASSTGRRDSNNEQFF
TGTGCCAGTAGTACCGGAAGACGGGACTCAAACAATGAGCAGTTCTTC
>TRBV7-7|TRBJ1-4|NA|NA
CASSFAENEKLFF
TGTGCTAGCAGCTTTGCCGAGAATGAAAAACTGTTTTTT
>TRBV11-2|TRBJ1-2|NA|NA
CASSLGSDYGYTF
TGTGCCAGCAGCTTAGGATCAGACTATGGCTACACCTTC
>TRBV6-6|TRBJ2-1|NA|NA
CSAESSYNEQFF
TGTTCAGCGGAAAGCTCCTACAATGAGCAGTTCTTC
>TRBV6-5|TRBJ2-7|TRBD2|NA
CASSSGLGSYEQYF
TGTGCCAGCAGTTCGGGACTAGGCTCATACGAGCAGTACTTC
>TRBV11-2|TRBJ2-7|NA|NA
CASSLGGRSQQYF
TGTGCCAGCAGCTTAGGAGGTCGCAGCCAGCAGTACTTC
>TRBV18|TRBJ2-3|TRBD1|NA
CASRDRTSTDTQYF
TGTGCCAGCAGGGACAGGACTAGCACAGATACGCAGTATTTT
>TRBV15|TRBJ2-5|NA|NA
CATSRGRLQETQYF
TGTGCCACCAGCAGAGGGAGGTTGCAAGAGACCCAGTACTTC
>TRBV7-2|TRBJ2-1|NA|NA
CASSQRGSTSYNEQFF
TGTGCCAGCAGCCAACGCGGGTCGACGTCTTACAATGAGCAGTTCTTC
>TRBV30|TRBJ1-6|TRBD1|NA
CAWTVGGTGRLNSPLHF
TGTGCCTGGACCGTAGGGGGCACAGGGAGATTGAATTCACCCCTCCACTTT
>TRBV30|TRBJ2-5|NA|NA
CAWSVFSSRGETQYF
TGTGCCTGGAGTGTATTTAGCTCCCGGGGGGAGACCCAGTACTTC
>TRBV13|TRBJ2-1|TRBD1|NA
CASSLAYRGDNEQFF
TGTGCCAGCAGCTTAGCTTACAGGGGGGACAATGAGCAGTTCTTC
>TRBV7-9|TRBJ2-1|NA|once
CASSSLAPSYNEQFF
TGTGCCAGCAGCTCGTTGGCACCCTCCTACAATGAGCAGTTCTTC
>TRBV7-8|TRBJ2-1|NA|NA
CASSFSLGLNEQFF
TGTGCCAGCAGCTTTAGCTTGGGGCTCAATGAGCAGTTCTTC
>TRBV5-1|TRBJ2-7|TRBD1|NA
CASSAQGQSYEQYF
TGCGCCAGCAGCGCCCAGGGACAGTCCTACGAGCAGTACTTC
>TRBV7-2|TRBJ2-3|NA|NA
CASSFLRADTQYF
TGTGCCAGCAGCTTCCTGCGGGCAGATACGCAGTATTTT
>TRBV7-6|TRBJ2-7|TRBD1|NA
CASSRGQEIYEQYF
TGTGCCAGCAGCCGCGGACAGGAGATATACGAGCAGTACTTC
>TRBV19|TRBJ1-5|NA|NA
CASRYGTGVRYSNQPQHF
TGTGCCAGTAGGTACGGGACGGGGGTCAGGTATAGCAATCAGCCCCAGCATTTT
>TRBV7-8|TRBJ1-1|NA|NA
CASSPRTQSMNTEAFF
TGTGCCAGCAGCCCGAGAACCCAATCCATGAACACTGAAGCTTTCTTT
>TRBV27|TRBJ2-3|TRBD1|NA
CASSLTLDRGLPDTQYF
TGTGCCAGCAGTTTAACTCTCGACAGGGGCCTCCCAGATACGCAGTATTTT
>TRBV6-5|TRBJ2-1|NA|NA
CASSYAGSNEQFF
TGTGCCAGCAGTTATGCGGGCAGCAATGAGCAGTTCTTC
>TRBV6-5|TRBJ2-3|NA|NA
CASRQGSGTDTQYF
TGTGCCAGCAGACAGGGTTCGGGCACAGATACGCAGTATTTT
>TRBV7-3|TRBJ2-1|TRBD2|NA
CASSLESGRIDEQFF
TGTGCCAGCAGCTTAGAGAGCGGGAGAATCGATGAGCAGTTCTTC
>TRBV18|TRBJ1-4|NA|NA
CASSPDTDLREKLFF
TGTGCCAGCTCACCAGATACCGATCTGCGGGAAAAACTGTTTTTT
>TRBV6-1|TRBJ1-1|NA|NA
CASSEPFTEAFF
TGTGCCAGCAGTGAACCGTTCACTGAAGCTTTCTTT
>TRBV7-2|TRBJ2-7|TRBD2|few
CASSFTSGSSYEQYF
TGTGCCAGCAGCTTTACTAGCGGTAGCTCCTACGAGCAGTACTTC
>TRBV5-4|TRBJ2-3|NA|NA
CASSLEQADTQYF
TGTGCCAGCAGCTTGGAACAGGCAGATACGCAGTATTTT
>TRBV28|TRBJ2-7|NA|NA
CASSFGLYEQYF
TGTGCCAGCAGTTTCGGTCTCTACGAGCAGTACTTC
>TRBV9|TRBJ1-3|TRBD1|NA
CASSPHDRGSGNTIYF
TGTGCCAGCAGCCCTCATGACAGGGGCTCTGGAAACACCATATATTTT
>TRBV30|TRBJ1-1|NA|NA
CAWTVDRYNTEAFF
TGTGCCTGGACCGTAGACAGGTACAACACTGAAGCTTTCTTT
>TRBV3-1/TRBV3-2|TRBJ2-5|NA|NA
CASSERTGEVGETQYF
TGTGCCAGCAGCGAGAGAACAGGGGAGGTCGGGGAGACCCAGTACTTC
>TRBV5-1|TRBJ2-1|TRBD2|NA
CASSLGVGLSYNEQFF
TGCGCCAGCAGCTTGGGTGTGGGACTATCCTACAATGAGCAGTTCTTC
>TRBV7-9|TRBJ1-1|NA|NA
CASSFGGNTEAFF
TGTGCCAGCAGCTTCGGGGGGAACACTGAAGCTTTCTTT
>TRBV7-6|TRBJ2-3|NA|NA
CASSLGAPDTQYF
TGTGCCAGCAGCTTAGGGGCCCCAGATACGCAGTATTTT
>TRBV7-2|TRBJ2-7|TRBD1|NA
CASTHDRGDYEQYF
TGTGCCAGCACCCACGACAGGGGTGATTACGAGCAGTACTTC
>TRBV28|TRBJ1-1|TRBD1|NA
CASTSFPLGQANTEAFF
TGTGCCAGCACCAGTTTCCCCCTCGGACAGGCGAACACTGAAGCTTTCTTT
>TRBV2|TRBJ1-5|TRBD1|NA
CASSDRGLGNQPQHF
TGTGCCAGCAGTGACAGGGGGCTAGGCAATCAGCCCCAGCATTTT
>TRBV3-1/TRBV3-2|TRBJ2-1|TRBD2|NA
CASRQRAGVYNEQFF
TGTGCCAGCAGACAAAGGGCGGGAGTCTACAATGAGCAGTTCTTC
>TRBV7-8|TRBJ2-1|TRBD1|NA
CASRPGTGGYNEQFF
TGTGCCAGCAGACCCGGGACAGGGGGCTACAATGAGCAGTTCTTC